This T cell receptor beta chain was recorded in a study of T cells in Graves' hyperthyroidism and ophthalmopathy. RNA transcripts gave rise to amplified TCR beta CDR3 regions. TCR CDR3 underwent first-round RT-PCR with the HTBI primer set. TCRdb re-analysed the multiplex PCR reads in MiXCR, keeping a single row per CDR3 protein. The profile shows under 350,000 distinct CDR3 sequences, roughly 23% of them singletons. Many counts were recorded for this clonotype. Patients with uncontrolled infections, other autoimmune diseases, pregnancy or lactation were excluded. Fresh peripheral blood, under 13 ml, was the source of the PBMCs. Germline values: CDR1 SGHAT, CDR2 FQNNGV. The CDR3 consists of 12 residues. Trimming took 5 bases from V and 6 from J, leaving 10 bases between them.

The sample was blood. The TCR sequence derives from a woman aged 50 to 60 with Graves' hyperthyroidism. J is TRBJ1-2 and V is TRBV11-2; D remains unclear. The CDR3 DNA reads TGTGCCAGCAGCCTCCCGAGGGATGGCTACACCTTC. This sequence encodes CASSLPRDGYTF.